Detailed here is one T cell receptor (beta chain). No antigen is known for it. Naive CD8 populations comprised CD45RO-negative cells positively selected for CCR7, excluding terminally differentiated effector memory CD45RA+ cells. This entry is derived from a study of shared clonotypes between healthy human individuals. The method was immunoSEQ multiplex PCR; TCRdb's version includes in-frame clones alone and lacks a portion of them. The sample lists 2 million to 2.5 million clones, roughly 91% occurring once. Overall study findings and caveats: The expectation was that sequencing depth would affect clonotype sharing among donors.

The receptor was isolated from a man younger than 30 in good health. Some clones in this sample may be carry-over from other donors' samples. Sequencing was done on a sample of naive CD8+ T cells from PBMCs.

CDR3 amino acids: CASKSGGPKIEQFF. As DNA, the CDR3 is TGTGCCAGTAAGTCGGGAGGGCCTAAAATTGAGCAGTTCTTC. The chain is built from TRBV19 and TRBJ2-1; TRBD2 matches 8 bases. CDR3 size: 14 residues. From germline, CDR1 is LNHDA and CDR2 SQIVND (reference sequence). J was trimmed by 9 bases and V by 7 bases; bases with no gene match: 11.